These T cell receptor beta chains were read from a single sample in a study of cytomegalovirus exposure and HLA in healthy donors. Using immunoSEQ multiplex PCR, the repertoire was profiled, and TCRdb retains in-frame clones only, with some absent. Among 150,000 to 180,000 clones listed, 80% were seen once. The sample taken for sequencing was PBMCs. The receptors originated from a woman in her thirties or forties in good health and CMV-seropositive. CDR3s include the opening cysteine and the closing phenylalanine or tryptophan. The D gene is left open where the match is weak. The size field is filled for only some rows; it gives once, few, many or a size class.

TRBD2,-,TRBJ2-1,TRBV19,TGTGCCAGTAGTAAAGCGGGGACTAGCTTCTCCCAGGGCCCCTACAATGAGCAGTTCTTC,CASSKAGTSFSQGPYNEQFF
-,few,TRBJ1-1,TRBV29-1,TGCAGCGTACTACTTCTGGGGCCAGCTGAAGCTTTCTTT,CSVLLLGPAEAFF
TRBD2,-,TRBJ2-7,TRBV27,TGTGCCAGCAGTCCAACAAGGCTAGCGGGTCAATTCTCCTACGAGCAGTACTTC,CASSPTRLAGQFSYEQYF
TRBD1,-,TRBJ2-6,TRBV30,TGTGCCTGGAGTGTATATTGGACAGGGGGCTCTGGGGCCAACGTCCTGACTTTC,CAWSVYWTGGSGANVLTF
TRBD1,-,TRBJ2-1,TRBV2,TGTGCCAGCAGGCGGACAGGGATCGGTGAGCAGTTCTTC,CASRRTGIGEQFF
TRBD2,-,TRBJ2-5,TRBV19,TGTGCCAGTGGGCCGGGTACGGGGGGGACTCAAGAGACCCAGTACTTC,CASGPGTGGTQETQYF
-,-,TRBJ1-1,TRBV6-5,TGTGCCAGCAGTTACTCGAGTTTGGGAGATATCGTTGAAGCTTTCTTT,CASSYSSLGDIVEAFF
TRBD2,-,TRBJ2-1,TRBV25-1,TGTGCCAGCGTATTTAGCGGGGAGCAGTTCTTC,CASVFSGEQFF
TRBD2,-,TRBJ2-1,TRBV7-3,TGTGCCAGCAGCTCTAGCGGGGGACTCTACAATGAGCAGTTCTTC,CASSSSGGLYNEQFF
-,-,TRBJ1-5,TRBV19,TGTGCCAGTAGTCCCCGACAGAAAATTTATAGCAATCAGCCCCAGCATTTT,CASSPRQKIYSNQPQHF
TRBD1,-,TRBJ1-1,TRBV27,TGTGCCACCGCGCAGGGGGTTGGTTTCGAGAACACTGAAGCTTTCTTT,CATAQGVGFENTEAFF
-,once,TRBJ2-3,TRBV6-5,TGTGCCAGCAGCTACGGGCGGGGTCGCACAGATACGCAGTATTTT,CASSYGRGRTDTQYF
-,-,TRBJ1-5,TRBV30,TGTGCCTGGAGTCTATATACAGGGACAAATCAGCCCCAGCATTTT,CAWSLYTGTNQPQHF
TRBD2,-,TRBJ2-3,TRBV4-1,TGCGCCAGCAGCCACGGGGGGAGGGATACGCAGTATTTT,CASSHGGRDTQYF
-,-,TRBJ2-5,TRBV11-2,TGTGCCAGCAGCTTAGGCGGAGGGACCCAAGAGACCCAGTACTTC,CASSLGGGTQETQYF
TRBD1,-,TRBJ1-1,TRBV2,TGTGCCAGCAAATTACAGGGGGTGCTGAACACTGAAGCTTTCTTT,CASKLQGVLNTEAFF
-,-,TRBJ2-2,TRBV27,TGTGCCAGCAGTTTATCGTTCTTAGCGTGGACCGGGGAGCTGTTTTTT,CASSLSFLAWTGELFF
-,-,TRBJ2-1,TRBV7-2,TGTGCCAGCAGCTCCCCCCCAGGCGCCTCCCACAATGAGCAGTTCTTC,CASSSPPGASHNEQFF
-,-,TRBJ1-1,TRBV19,TGTGCCAGTAGTATAGCCGGGGGGAGGAACACTGAAGCTTTCTTT,CASSIAGGRNTEAFF
TRBD2,-,TRBJ2-3,TRBV27,TGTGCCAGCAGTTTGAACGGGAGGGCGTTCACAGATACGCAGTATTTT,CASSLNGRAFTDTQYF
-,-,TRBJ2-7,TRBV30,TGTGCCTGGAGTAGACAGTCCCACGAGCAGTACTTC,CAWSRQSHEQYF
TRBD2,-,TRBJ2-7,TRBV4-2,TGTGCCAGCAGCCAAGAAATAGGGCTAGCGGACTACGAGCAGTACTTC,CASSQEIGLADYEQYF
-,-,TRBJ2-7,TRBV21-1,TGTGCCAGCAGCAAATACTTTAGTTCCTACGAGCAGTACTTC,CASSKYFSSYEQYF
-,-,TRBJ2-7,TRBV27,TGTGCCAGCAGTTTAGTAGGGGCTAACCCCTACGAGCAGTACTTC,CASSLVGANPYEQYF
TRBD2,-,TRBJ2-1,TRBV27,TGTGCCAGCAGGAGGGCTAGCGGGAGGAGCTCCTACAATGAGCAGTTCTTC,CASRRASGRSSYNEQFF
-,-,TRBJ2-5,TRBV27,TGTGCCAGCAGTATACGAATTCCCAGGCGTCGCGAAGAGACCCAGTACTTC,CASSIRIPRRREETQYF
-,-,TRBJ2-6,TRBV19,TGTGCCAGTAGTATACGCGGTCCGTCTGGGGCCAACGTCCTGACTTTC,CASSIRGPSGANVLTF
TRBD1,-,TRBJ2-1,TRBV5-1,TGCGCCAGCAGCTTGTCTCCGACAGGGGGCTCCTACAATGAGCAGTTCTTC,CASSLSPTGGSYNEQFF
-,-,TRBJ2-7,TRBV6-1,TGTGCCAGCAGTGAAGTTCCCAGGGCCTCCTACGAGCAGTACTTC,CASSEVPRASYEQYF
-,-,TRBJ2-2,TRBV27,TGTGCCAGCAGTCCGGGAGTGGTTACCGGGGAGCTGTTTTTT,CASSPGVVTGELFF
TRBD1,-,TRBJ1-1,TRBV28,TGTGCCAGCAGTTTGGACAGGGGGGTCACTGAAGCTTTCTTT,CASSLDRGVTEAFF
TRBD1,-,TRBJ1-2,TRBV27,TGTGCCAGCAGTTCCCAGGCAGGGGGCCTGCTGAAAGGCTACACCTTC,CASSSQAGGLLKGYTF
-,once,TRBJ1-2,TRBV6-5,TGTGCCAGCAGTTACAGGGCCAGCCCAGGGGGCTACACCTTC,CASSYRASPGGYTF
-,-,TRBJ1-3,TRBV29-1,TGCAGCGTGGCGGGTCCCTTATCCTCTGGAAACACCATATATTTT,CSVAGPLSSGNTIYF
-,-,TRBJ2-1,TRBV5-4,TGTGCCAGCTCGGGGGGCTGGAACAATGAGCAGTTCTTC,CASSGGWNNEQFF
TRBD2,-,TRBJ2-5,TRBV4-1,TGCGCCAGCAGCCAAGATAGGGTACTAGCGACCTACCAAGAGACCCAGTACTTC,CASSQDRVLATYQETQYF
TRBD2,few,TRBJ2-1,TRBV18,TGTGCCAGCTCACCAGGCCGGCTAGCGGGAGTCCATGAGCAGTTCTTC,CASSPGRLAGVHEQFF
-,-,TRBJ1-1,TRBV27,TGTGCCAGCAGTCCCACCCGACTTTTGAACACTGAAGCTTTCTTT,CASSPTRLLNTEAFF
-,once,TRBJ2-1,TRBV7-2,TGTGCCAGCAGCCCACTAATCGGTGAGCAGTTCTTC,CASSPLIGEQFF
TRBD1,-,TRBJ2-1,TRBV9,TGTGCCAGCAGCGTTGGACAGGGGGCGAGTTGGGAGCAGTTCTTC,CASSVGQGASWEQFF